The 8 T cell receptor beta chains below all came from one sample that was sequenced in a study of blood T cell repertoires in COVID-19. Method: immunoSEQ multiplex PCR; TCRdb's copy keeps in-frame clones and lacks some. The table records about 140,000 clones, around 81% of them present only once. Sequencing input: PBMCs or T cells enriched from blood (not recorded which). Source of these receptors: a woman aged 40 to 50 who had recovered from COVID-19.

This clone has more than one count but fewer than ten. The chain carries TRBV19 and TRBJ1-5; TRBD1 is a possible D gene (5 bases). The CDR3 has 16 amino acids. Trimming shortened V by 4 bases and J by 0 bases, and 13 bases separated the two germline ends. In germline, CDR1 is LNHDA, CDR2 SQIVND (reference sequence). CDR3 in DNA: TGTGCCAGTAGTAGTCTCGGGGGTTATAGCAATCAGCCCCAGCATTTT. This gives the protein CASSSLGGYSNQPQHF.

The chain employs TRBV20-1 and TRBJ2-2; TRBD2 might be the D (5 bases). Germline CDR1 and CDR2: DFQATT and SNEGSKA (reference sequence). Trimming pared 6 bases from V and 6 bases from J, leaving 8 bases between. CDR3 length equals 11 residues. The DNA for the CDR3 is TGCAGTGCCGAGAGGGCCGGGGAGCTGTTTTTT. Its protein is CSAERAGELFF.

This chain joins TRBV9 and TRBJ2-2; 7 nucleotides line up with TRBD2. The J segment lost 1 base and the V segment lost 6 bases, leaving 12 bases of the junction unmatched. This CDR3 comprises 17 residues. CDR1 is SGDLS, CDR2 YYNGEE, per germline. The DNA for the CDR3 is TGTGCCAGCAACGTGAGCCCACTAGCGCGGAACACCGGGGAGCTGTTTTTT. Translated, it gives CASNVSPLARNTGELFF.

This chain uses TRBV6-4 with TRBJ1-6; 8 bases agree with TRBD1. CDR3 length: 14 amino acids. V lost 3 bases, J lost 5 bases, and 0 bases stayed unmatched. Germline V lookup: CDR1 MRHNA, CDR2 SNTAGT. CDR3: CASSEDRDNSPLHF. CDR3 nucleotide sequence: TGTGCCAGCAGTGAGGACAGGGATAATTCACCCCTCCACTTT.

The chain joins TRBV5-1 to TRBJ1-1, with 7 bases fitting TRBD1. Germline loops: CDR1 SGHRS, CDR2 YFSETQ. The CDR3 extends over 14 amino acids. Unmatched junction bases numbered 5, after V lost 5 bases and J lost 1 base. The CDR3, as DNA: TGCGCCAGCAGTCCCGGGACAGCGAACACTGAAGCTTTCTTT. This translates into CASSPGTANTEAFF. The entire variable domain, with the rest obtained from reference TRBV5-1 and TRBJ1-1, is as follows: KAGVTQTPRYLIKTRGQQVTLSCSPISGHRSVSWYQQTPGQGLQFLFEYFSETQRNKGNFPGRFSGRQFSNSRSEMNVSTLELGDSALYLCASSPGTANTEAFFGQGTRLTVV.

The J gene is TRBJ2-3, the V gene TRBV14; perhaps TRBD1 as D (7 bases). CDR3 length equals 13 residues. Germline V gives CDR1 SGHDN, CDR2 FVKESK. V dropped 8 bases and J dropped 1 base, with 10 bases sitting between them. The CDR3 here is CASGGTGTDTQYF. For the CDR3, the DNA is TGTGCCAGCGGCGGGACAGGCACAGATACGCAGTATTTT.

The chain has TRBV5-1 and TRBJ2-7; 11 bases match TRBD2. The CDR3 has 16 amino acids. V trimming: 5 bases; J trimming: 0 bases; junction bases outside the gene matches: 7. Germline CDR1 and CDR2: SGHRS and YFSETQ. CDR3 sequence: CASRLAGTSGSYEQYF. CDR3 sequence (DNA): TGCGCCAGCAGATTAGCCGGGACTAGCGGCTCCTACGAGCAGTACTTC.

The chain is built from TRBV9 and TRBJ2-2; D gene ambiguous. The length of the CDR3 is 12 residues. CDR1 and CDR2 from the germline V gene are SGDLS and YYNGEE. Between the trimmed V and J ends, which lost 3 bases and 3 bases, there was a span of 3 bases. The CDR3 DNA reads as TGTGCCAGCAGCGGGCACACCGGGGAGCTGTTTTTT. Amino acid sequence: CASSGHTGELFF.